Here is one T cell receptor (beta chain) with its context. The data were produced by immunoSEQ multiplex PCR, yet TCRdb's version contains in-frame clones alone and is incomplete. The repertoire holds approximately 200,000 clones, with over 75% as singletons. The data were obtained in a study of blood T cell repertoires in COVID-19. Study as a whole: PBMCs, B-cell-depleted T cells, or T cells were the source of the cDNA or gDNA that made up the material.

Trimming took 7 bases from V and 1 from J; bases not matched to a gene: 8. Germline V gene lookup returns CDR1 LNHDA and CDR2 SQIVND (reference sequence). This CDR3 is 15 amino acids long. This chain joins TRBV19 and TRBJ1-1; 8 bases agree with TRBD1. The TCR was taken from a human donor with active or convalescent COVID-19. The donor label of this sample is uncertain. The sample comprised peripheral blood. CDR3: CASTRGQAGNTEAFF. The CDR3 DNA is TGTGCCAGTACCAGGGGACAGGCCGGGAACACTGAAGCTTTCTTT.